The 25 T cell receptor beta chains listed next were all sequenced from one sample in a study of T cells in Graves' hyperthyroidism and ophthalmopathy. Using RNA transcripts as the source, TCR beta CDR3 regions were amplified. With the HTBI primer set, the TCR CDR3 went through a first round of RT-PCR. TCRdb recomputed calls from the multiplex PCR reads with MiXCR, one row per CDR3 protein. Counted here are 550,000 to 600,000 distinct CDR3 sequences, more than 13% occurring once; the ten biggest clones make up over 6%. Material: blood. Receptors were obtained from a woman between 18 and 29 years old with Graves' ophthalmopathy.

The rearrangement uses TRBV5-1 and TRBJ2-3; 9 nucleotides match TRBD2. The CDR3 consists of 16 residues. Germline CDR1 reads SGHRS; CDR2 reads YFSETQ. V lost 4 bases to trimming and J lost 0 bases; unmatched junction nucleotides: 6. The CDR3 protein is CASSGLTSGSTDTQYF. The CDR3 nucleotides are TGCGCCAGCAGCGGACTTACTAGCGGGAGCACAGATACGCAGTATTTT. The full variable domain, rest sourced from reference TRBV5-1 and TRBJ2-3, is KAGVTQTPRYLIKTRGQQVTLSCSPISGHRSVSWYQQTPGQGLQFLFEYFSETQRNKGNFPGRFSGRQFSNSRSEMNVSTLELGDSALYLCASSGLTSGSTDTQYFGPGTRLTVL.

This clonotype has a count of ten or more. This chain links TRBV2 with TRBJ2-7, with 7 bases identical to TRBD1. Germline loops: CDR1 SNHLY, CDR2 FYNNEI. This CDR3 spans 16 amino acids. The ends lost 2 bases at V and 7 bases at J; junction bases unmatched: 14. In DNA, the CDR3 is TGTGCCAGCAGTGAAACGGCGAACAGGGGTGTTTGGGAGCAGTACTTC. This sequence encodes CASSETANRGVWEQYF. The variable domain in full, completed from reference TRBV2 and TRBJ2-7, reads EPEVTQTPSHQVTQMGQEVILRCVPISNHLYFYWYRQILGQKVEFLVSFYNNEISEKSEIFDDQFSVERPDGSNFTLKIRSTKLEDSAMYFCASSETANRGVWEQYFGPGTRLTVT.

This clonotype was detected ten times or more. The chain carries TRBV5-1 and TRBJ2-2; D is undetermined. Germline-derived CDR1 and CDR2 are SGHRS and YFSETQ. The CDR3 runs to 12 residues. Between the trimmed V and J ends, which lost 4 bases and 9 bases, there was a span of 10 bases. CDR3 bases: TGCGCCAGCAGCACCGACGGGTGGGAGCTGTTTTTT. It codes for CASSTDGWELFF.

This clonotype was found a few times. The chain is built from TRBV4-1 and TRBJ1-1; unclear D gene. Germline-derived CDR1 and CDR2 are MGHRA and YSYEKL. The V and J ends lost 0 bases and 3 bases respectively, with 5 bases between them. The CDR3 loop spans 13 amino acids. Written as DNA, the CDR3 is TGCGCCAGCAGCCAAGAACGGTACACTGAAGCTTTCTTT. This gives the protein CASSQERYTEAFF.

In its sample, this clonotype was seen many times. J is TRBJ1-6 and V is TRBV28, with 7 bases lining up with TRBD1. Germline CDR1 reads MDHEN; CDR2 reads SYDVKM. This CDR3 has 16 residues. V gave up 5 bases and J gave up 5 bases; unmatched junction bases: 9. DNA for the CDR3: TGTGCCAGCAGTCCCACAGGGGAGGTCGATAATTCACCCCTCCACTTT. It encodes CASSPTGEVDNSPLHF.

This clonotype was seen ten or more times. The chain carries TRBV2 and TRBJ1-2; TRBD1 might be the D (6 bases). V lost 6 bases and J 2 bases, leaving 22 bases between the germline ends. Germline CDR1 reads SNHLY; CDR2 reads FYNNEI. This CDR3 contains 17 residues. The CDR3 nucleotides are TGTGCCAGCAGAGTATCCCTGACAGGACCTCTAAACTATGGCTACACCTTC. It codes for CASRVSLTGPLNYGYTF.

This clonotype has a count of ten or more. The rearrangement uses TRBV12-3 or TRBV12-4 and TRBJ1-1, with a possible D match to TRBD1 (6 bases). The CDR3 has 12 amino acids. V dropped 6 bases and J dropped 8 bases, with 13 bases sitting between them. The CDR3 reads CASSRPGGEAFF. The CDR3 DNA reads TGTGCCAGCAGCCGGCCGGGGGGCGAAGCTTTCTTT.

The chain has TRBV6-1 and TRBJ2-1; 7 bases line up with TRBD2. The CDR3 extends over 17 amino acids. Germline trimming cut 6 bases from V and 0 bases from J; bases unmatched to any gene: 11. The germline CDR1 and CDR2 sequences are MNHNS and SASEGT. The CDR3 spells CASRSQSGTGSYNEQFF. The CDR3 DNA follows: TGTGCCAGCAGAAGCCAAAGCGGGACGGGCTCCTACAATGAGCAGTTCTTC.

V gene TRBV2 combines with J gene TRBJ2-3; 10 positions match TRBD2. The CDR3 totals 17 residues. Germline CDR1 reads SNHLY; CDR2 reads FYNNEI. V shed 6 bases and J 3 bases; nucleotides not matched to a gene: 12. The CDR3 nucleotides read TGTGCCAGCAGGACGCGGGGTCTAGCGGGAGAGACAGATACGCAGTATTTT. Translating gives CASRTRGLAGETDTQYF.

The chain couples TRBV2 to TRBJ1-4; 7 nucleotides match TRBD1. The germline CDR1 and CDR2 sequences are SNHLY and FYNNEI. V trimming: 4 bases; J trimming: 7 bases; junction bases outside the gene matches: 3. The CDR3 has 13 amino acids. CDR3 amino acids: CASSGQGGEKLFF. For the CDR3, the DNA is TGTGCCAGCAGTGGGCAGGGGGGTGAAAAACTGTTTTTT.

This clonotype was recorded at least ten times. The CDR3 DNA reads as TGTGCCAGCAGCCCAAAGCGGGGGTCCAAAAACATTCAGTACTTC. It yields the protein CASSPKRGSKNIQYF. V and J are TRBV9 and TRBJ2-4, with 8 bases matching TRBD2. CDR1 is SGDLS, CDR2 YYNGEE, per germline. After removal of 4 bases from V and 2 bases from J, the junction contained 5 bases not matched to a gene. The length of the CDR3 is 15 residues.

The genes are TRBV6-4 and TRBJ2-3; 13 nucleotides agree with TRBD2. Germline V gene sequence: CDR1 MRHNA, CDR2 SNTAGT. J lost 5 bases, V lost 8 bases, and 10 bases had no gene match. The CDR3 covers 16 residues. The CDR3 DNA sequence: TGTGCCAGCTATGAACTAGCGGGAGGGCGAGAAGATACGCAGTATTTT. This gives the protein CASYELAGGREDTQYF.

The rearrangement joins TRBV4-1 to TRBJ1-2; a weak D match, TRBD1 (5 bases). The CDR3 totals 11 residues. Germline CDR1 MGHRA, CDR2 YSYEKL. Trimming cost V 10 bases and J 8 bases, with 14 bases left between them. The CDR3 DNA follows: TGCGCCACCGGGCGGGGGGACGGCTACACCTTC. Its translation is CATGRGDGYTF.

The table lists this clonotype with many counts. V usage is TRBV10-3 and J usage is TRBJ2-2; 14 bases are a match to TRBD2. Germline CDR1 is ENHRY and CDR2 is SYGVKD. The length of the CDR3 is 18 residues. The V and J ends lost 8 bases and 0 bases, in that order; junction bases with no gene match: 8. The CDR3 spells CAIGGTSGSVTNTGELFF. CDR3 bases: TGTGCCATCGGCGGGACTAGCGGGAGCGTAACGAACACCGGGGAGCTGTTTTTT.

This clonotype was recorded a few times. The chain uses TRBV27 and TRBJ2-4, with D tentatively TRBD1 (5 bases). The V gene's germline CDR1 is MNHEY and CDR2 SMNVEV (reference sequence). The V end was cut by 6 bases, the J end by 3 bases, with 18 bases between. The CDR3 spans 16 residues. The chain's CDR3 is CASSPIRGKDKNIQYF. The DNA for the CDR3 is TGTGCCAGCAGCCCCATAAGGGGAAAGGACAAAAACATTCAGTACTTC.

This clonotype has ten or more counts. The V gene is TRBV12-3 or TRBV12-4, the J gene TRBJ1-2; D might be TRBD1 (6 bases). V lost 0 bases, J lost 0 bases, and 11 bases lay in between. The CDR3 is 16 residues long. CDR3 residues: CASSLAEAGANYGYTF. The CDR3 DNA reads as TGTGCCAGCAGTTTAGCTGAGGCAGGGGCTAACTATGGCTACACCTTC.

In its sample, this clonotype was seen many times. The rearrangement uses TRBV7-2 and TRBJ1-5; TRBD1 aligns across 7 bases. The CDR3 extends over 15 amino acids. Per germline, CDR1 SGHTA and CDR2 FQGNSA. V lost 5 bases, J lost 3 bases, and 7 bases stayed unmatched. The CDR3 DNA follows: TGTGCCAGCAGCCCGCAGGGGGTAAACAATCAGCCCCAGCATTTT. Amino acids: CASSPQGVNNQPQHF.

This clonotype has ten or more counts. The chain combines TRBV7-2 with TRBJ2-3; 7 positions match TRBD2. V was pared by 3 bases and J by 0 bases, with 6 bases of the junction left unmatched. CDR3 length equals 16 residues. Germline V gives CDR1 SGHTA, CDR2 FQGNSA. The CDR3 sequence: CASSFLAGGSTDTQYF. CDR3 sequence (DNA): TGTGCCAGCAGCTTCTTAGCGGGTGGGAGCACAGATACGCAGTATTTT.

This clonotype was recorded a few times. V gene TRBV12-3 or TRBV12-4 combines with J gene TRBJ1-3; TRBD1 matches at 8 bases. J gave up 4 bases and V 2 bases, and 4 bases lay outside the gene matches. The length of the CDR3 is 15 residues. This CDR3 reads CASSLQGARGNTIYF. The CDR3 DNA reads TGTGCCAGCAGTTTACAGGGGGCAAGGGGAAACACCATATATTTT.

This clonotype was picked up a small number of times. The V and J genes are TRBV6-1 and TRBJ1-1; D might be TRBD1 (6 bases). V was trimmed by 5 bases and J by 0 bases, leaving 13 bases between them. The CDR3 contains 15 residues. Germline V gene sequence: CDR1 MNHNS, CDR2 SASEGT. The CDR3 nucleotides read TGTGCCAGCAGTTTCACCACAGGGTTGAACACTGAAGCTTTCTTT. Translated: CASSFTTGLNTEAFF.

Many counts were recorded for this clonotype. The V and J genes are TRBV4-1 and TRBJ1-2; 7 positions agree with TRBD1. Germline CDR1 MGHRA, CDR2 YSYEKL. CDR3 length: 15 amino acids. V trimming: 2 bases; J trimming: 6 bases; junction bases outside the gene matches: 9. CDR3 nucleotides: TGCGCCAGCAGCCAACAGACAGGGTTAGGTGATGGCTACACCTTC. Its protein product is CASSQQTGLGDGYTF.

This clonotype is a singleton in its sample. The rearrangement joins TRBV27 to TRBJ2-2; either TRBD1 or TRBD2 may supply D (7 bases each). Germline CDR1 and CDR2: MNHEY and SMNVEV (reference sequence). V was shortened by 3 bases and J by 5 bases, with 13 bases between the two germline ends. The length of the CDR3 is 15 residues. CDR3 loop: CASSFKQGGTGELFF. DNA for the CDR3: TGTGCCAGCAGTTTCAAGCAGGGGGGGACCGGGGAGCTGTTTTTT.

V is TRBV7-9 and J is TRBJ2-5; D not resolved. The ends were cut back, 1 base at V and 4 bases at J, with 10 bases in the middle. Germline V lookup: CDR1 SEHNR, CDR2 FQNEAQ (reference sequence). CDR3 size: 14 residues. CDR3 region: CASSLVVPVETQYF. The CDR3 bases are TGTGCCAGCAGCTTAGTCGTGCCGGTAGAGACCCAGTACTTC. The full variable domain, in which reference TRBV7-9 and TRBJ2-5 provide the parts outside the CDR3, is DTGVSQNPRHKITKRGQNVTFRCDPISEHNRLYWYRQTLGQGPEFLTYFQNEAQLEKSRLLSDRFSAERPKGSFSTLEIQRTEQGDSAMYLCASSLVVPVETQYFGPGTRLLVL.

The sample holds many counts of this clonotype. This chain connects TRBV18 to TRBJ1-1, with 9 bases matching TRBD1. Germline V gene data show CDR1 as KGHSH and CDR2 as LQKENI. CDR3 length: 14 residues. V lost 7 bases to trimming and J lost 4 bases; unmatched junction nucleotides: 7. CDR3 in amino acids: CASYNTGGGTEAFF. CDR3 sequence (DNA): TGTGCCAGCTATAACACAGGGGGCGGCACTGAAGCTTTCTTT.

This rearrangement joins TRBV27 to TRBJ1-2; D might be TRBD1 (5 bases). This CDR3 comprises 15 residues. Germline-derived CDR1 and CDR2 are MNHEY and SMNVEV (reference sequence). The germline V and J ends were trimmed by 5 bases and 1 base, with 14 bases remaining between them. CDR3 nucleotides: TGTGCCAGCAGTCCAGGGACGGATTTTAACTATGGCTACACCTTC. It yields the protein CASSPGTDFNYGYTF.